A few counts support the clone carrying this T cell receptor beta chain. Antigen specificity is unknown. The entry originates in a study of cytomegalovirus exposure and HLA in healthy donors. Background on the study: A prior study identified 100 million to 130 million unique TCR beta sequences from about 180 million T cells. Findings and limits, study-wide: HLA alleles were associated with fewer than 20,000 TCR beta sequences in a later analysis at 0.05 false discovery rate. The authors later found most CMV-associated TCR beta chains appeared HLA-restricted.

V lost 4 bases and J lost 1, with 7 bases in between. CDR3 size: 13 residues. Germline V CDR1 and CDR2: MGHRA, YSYEKL. With 60 Vbeta and 13 Jbeta primers, the PCR was carried out. Only in-frame clones appear in the TCRdb table, and some are missing; sequencing was by immunoSEQ multiplex PCR. Seen here are about 82,000 clones, around three fifths observed once, and the top ten hold about 15%. This chain links TRBV4-1 with TRBJ1-1; a weak D match, TRBD1 (5 bases). Specimen: PBMCs. The sequence was obtained from a woman between 35 and 50 years old in good health and CMV-seropositive. This CDR3 is CASSPQGNTEAFF. In nucleotides, the CDR3 is TGCGCCAGCAGCCCCCAGGGGAACACTGAAGCTTTCTTT.